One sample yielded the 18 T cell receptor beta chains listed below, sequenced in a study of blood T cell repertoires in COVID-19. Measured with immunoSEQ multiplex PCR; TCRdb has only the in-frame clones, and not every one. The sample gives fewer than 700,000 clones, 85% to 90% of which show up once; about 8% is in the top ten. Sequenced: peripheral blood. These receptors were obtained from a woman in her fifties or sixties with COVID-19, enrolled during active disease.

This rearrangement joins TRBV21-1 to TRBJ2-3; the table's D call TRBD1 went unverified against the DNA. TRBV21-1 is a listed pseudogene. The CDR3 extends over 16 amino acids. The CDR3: CASSKGRDSYTDTQYF. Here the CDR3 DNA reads TGTGCCAGCAGCAAAGGCCGGGACAGCTACACAGATACGCAGTATTTT.

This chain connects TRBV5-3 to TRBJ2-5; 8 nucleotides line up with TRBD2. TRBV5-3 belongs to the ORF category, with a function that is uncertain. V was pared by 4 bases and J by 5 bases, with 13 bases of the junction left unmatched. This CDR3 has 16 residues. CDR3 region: CARSPLRLAGRETQYF. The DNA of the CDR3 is TGTGCCAGAAGCCCCCTTCGTTTAGCGGGGAGGGAGACCCAGTACTTC.

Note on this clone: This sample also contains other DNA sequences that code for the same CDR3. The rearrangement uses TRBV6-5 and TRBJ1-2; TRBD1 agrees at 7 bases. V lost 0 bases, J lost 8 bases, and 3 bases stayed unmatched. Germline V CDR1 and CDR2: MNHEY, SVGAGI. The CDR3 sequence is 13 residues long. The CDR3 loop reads CASSYSGGGGYTF. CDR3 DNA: TGTGCCAGCAGTTACTCAGGGGGCGGAGGCTACACCTTC.

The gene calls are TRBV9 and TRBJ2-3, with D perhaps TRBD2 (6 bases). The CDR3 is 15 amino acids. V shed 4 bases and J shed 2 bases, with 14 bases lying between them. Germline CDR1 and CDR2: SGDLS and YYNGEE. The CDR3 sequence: CASSPTSPHTDTQYF. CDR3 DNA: TGTGCCAGCAGCCCTACTAGCCCCCACACAGATACGCAGTATTTT.

The CDR3 DNA is TGCGCCAGCAGCTCCCGGACAGGAGATAACTATGGCTACACCTTC. It specifies CASSSRTGDNYGYTF. The chain joins TRBV4-1 to TRBJ1-2; 7 bases map to TRBD1. V shed 5 bases, J shed 1 base, and the junction held 7 bases outside the gene matches. This CDR3 spans 15 amino acids. Germline lookup yields CDR1 MGHRA and CDR2 YSYEKL.

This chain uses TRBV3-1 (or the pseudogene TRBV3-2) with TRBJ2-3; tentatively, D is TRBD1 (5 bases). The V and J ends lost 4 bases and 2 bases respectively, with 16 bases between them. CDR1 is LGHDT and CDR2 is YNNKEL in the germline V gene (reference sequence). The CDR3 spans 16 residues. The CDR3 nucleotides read TGTGCCAGCAGCCCTTGGGGCCCTGAGGCCACAGATACGCAGTATTTT. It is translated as CASSPWGPEATDTQYF.

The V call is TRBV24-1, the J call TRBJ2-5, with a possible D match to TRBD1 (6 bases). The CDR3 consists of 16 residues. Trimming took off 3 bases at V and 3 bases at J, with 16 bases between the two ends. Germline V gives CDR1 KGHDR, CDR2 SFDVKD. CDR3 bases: TGTGCCACCAGTGATCGCCCTGGATCAGGGGAAGAGACCCAGTACTTC. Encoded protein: CATSDRPGSGEETQYF.

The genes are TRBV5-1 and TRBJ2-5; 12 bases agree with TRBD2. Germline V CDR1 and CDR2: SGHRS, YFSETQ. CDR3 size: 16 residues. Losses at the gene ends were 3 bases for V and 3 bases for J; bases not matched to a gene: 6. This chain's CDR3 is CASSWLLAGGEETQYF. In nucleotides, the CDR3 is TGCGCCAGCAGCTGGTTACTAGCGGGGGGAGAAGAGACCCAGTACTTC.

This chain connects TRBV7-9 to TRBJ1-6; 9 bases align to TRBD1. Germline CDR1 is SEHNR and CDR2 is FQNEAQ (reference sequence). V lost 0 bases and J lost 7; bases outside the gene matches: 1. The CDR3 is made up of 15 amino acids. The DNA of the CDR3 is TGTGCCAGCAGCTTAGCCGGGACAGGGAATTCACCCCTCCACTTT. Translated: CASSLAGTGNSPLHF. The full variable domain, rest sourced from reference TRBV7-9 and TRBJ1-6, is DTGVSQNPRHKITKRGQNVTFRCDPISEHNRLYWYRQTLGQGPEFLTYFQNEAQLEKSRLLSDRFSAERPKGSFSTLEIQRTEQGDSAMYLCASSLAGTGNSPLHFGNGTRLTVT.

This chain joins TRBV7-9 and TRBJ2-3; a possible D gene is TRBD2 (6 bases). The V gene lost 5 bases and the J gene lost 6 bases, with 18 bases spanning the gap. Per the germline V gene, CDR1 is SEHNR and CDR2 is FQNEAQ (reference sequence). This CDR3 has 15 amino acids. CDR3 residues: CASSPDWGEWDTQYF. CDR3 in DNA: TGTGCCAGCAGCCCGGACTGGGGGGAATGGGATACGCAGTATTTT.

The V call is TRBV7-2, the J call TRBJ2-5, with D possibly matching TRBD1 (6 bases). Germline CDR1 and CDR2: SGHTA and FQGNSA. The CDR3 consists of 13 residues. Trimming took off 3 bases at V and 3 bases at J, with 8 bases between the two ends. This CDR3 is CASSFAGEETQYF. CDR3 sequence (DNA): TGTGCCAGCAGCTTTGCAGGGGAAGAGACCCAGTACTTC.

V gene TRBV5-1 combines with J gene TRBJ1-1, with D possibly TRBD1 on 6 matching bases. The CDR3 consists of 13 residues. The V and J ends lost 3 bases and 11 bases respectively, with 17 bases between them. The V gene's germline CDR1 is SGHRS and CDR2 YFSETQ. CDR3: CASSSDPTGWAFF. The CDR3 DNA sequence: TGCGCCAGCAGCTCTGATCCGACAGGTTGGGCTTTCTTT.

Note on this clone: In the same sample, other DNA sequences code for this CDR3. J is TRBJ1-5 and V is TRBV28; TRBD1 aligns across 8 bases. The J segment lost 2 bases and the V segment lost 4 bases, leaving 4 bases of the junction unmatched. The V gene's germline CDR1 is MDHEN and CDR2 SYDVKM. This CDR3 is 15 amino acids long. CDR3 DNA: TGTGCCAGCAGTTCAGGACAGGGTGGCAATCAGCCCCAGCATTTT. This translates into CASSSGQGGNQPQHF.

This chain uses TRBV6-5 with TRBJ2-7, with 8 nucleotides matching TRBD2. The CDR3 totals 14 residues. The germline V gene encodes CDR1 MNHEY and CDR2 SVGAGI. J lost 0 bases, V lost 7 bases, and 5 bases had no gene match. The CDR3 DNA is TGTGCCAGCAAAACCGGGACTAGCTCCTACGAGCAGTACTTC. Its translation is CASKTGTSSYEQYF.

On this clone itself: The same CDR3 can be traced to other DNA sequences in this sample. In nucleotides, the CDR3 is TGTGCCTGGACTAGCGGGGTTAGCACAGATACGCAGTATTTT. Residues: CAWTSGVSTDTQYF. The genes are TRBV30 and TRBJ2-3; 9 bases fit TRBD2. With 4 bases clipped from V and 0 bases from J, the junction kept 2 bases outside the gene matches. In germline, CDR1 is GTSNPN, CDR2 SVGIG (reference sequence). This CDR3 has 14 residues.

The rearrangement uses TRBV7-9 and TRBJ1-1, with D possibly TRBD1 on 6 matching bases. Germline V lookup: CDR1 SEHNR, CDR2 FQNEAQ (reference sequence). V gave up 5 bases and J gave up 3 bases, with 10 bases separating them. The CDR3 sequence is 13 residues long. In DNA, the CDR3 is TGTGCCAGCAGCCCCAGGGGCGACACTGAAGCTTTCTTT. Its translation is CASSPRGDTEAFF. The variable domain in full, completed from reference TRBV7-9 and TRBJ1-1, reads DTGVSQNPRHKITKRGQNVTFRCDPISEHNRLYWYRQTLGQGPEFLTYFQNEAQLEKSRLLSDRFSAERPKGSFSTLEIQRTEQGDSAMYLCASSPRGDTEAFFGQGTRLTVV.

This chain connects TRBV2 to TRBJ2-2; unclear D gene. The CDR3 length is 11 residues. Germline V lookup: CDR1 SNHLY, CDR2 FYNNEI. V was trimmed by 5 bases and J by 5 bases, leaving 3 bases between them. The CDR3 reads CASSITGELFF. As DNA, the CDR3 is TGTGCCAGCAGTATAACCGGGGAGCTGTTTTTT.

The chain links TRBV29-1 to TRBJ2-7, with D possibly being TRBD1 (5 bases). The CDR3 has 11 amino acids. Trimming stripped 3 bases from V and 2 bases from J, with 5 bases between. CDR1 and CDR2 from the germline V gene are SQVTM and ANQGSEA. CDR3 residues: CSVEDTYEQYF. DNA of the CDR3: TGCAGCGTTGAGGACACCTACGAGCAGTACTTC.